This T cell receptor (beta chain) was recorded in a study of T cells in Graves' hyperthyroidism and ophthalmopathy (dated by TCRdb to about 2019). As for the study more broadly: Peripheral blood was collected at initial diagnosis, before any treatment. To identify distinguishing TCR V-J signatures, a discovery cohort of about a hundred patients was used, comprising 40 to 45 with Graves' ophthalmopathy and roughly 60 with stable Graves' hyperthyroidism. The approximately 98 discovery patients were randomly divided into training and test sets at a 7:3 ratio. The paper reports TCR Vbeta CDR3 sequencing of roughly 140 peripheral blood samples: fewer than 50 ophthalmopathy, about 75 hyperthyroidism and around 17 progressor patients. Prospective prediction of ophthalmopathy was tested in an independent validation cohort consisting of 18 to 20 hyperthyroidism patients and some 16 patients who later progressed to ophthalmopathy. In about 6 Graves' hyperthyroidism patients, the study also compared T-cell repertoires from thyroid tissue with T-cell repertoires from blood. Once sampling was done, hyperthyroidism patients were given methimazole at a starting dose of 30 mg daily, whereas ophthalmopathy patients were given high-dose intravenous methylprednisolone.

The TCR beta CDR3 regions were amplified from the RNA transcripts. A first-round RT-PCR of the TCR CDR3 used the HTBI primer set with the Qiagen OneStep RT-PCR kit. Libraries were constructed in a second round of multiplex PCR, after which size selection and purification were carried out. The libraries were sequenced on an Illumina HiSeq2000 using paired-end 100 bp reads. The authors' analysis ran thus. Raw data were processed with SOAPnuke, discarding reads with adapters, uncalled bases, mean Phred below 15, or no exact constant-primer or identifier match. High-quality paired reads were merged using COPE v1.2.5, and each unique nucleotide sequence was defined as a clonotype. MiTCR v1.1 was used to align clonotypes to the IMGT TRBV, TRBD and TRBJ reference segments. Analysis was restricted to V-J combinations with a frequency above 0.0001, which covered roughly 99% of repertoires. A TCS score was defined as the ratio of F50 (clonal expansion) to E x V (chaos), with BLOSUM62-based TCRdist applied between CDR3 peptides within each V-J. Welch's t-statistics and random forest reduced around 520 V-J features to 13, which were used in a naive Bayes classifier (R e1071). TCRdb trimmed public reads at Q25 via fastp, called clones via MiXCR and kept in-frame beta chains. Every CDR3 protein is listed once, alongside the most common genes and DNA of its rows. The V and J calls, along with clone size, are taken from TCRdb and not from the paper's own processing. Across this sample there are under 300,000 distinct CDR3 sequences, with about 13% seen only once. The ten largest clones add up to 7% to 9.5% of the sample.

This clonotype occurred many times. It lacks a known antigen. Base qualities are not recorded, but no much larger clone differs from it by a single base. Findings and caveats that apply to the study as a whole: No statistical method was used to fix the sample size in advance, and group allocation was not hidden from the investigators. Blood samples also contained most of the expanded thyroid clonotypes (frequency above 0.001), which suggests that blood repertoires may reflect thyroid immune responses. In validation, the model predicted progression to ophthalmopathy with approximately 69% sensitivity and less than 80% specificity, a median of approximately 6.5 months before onset. In cross-validation, a model built on a 13 V-J signature told ophthalmopathy apart from stable hyperthyroidism with 85% to 90% sensitivity and approximately 81% specificity, and in testing the same model reached 80%/75%.

A patient counted as having stable Graves' hyperthyroidism if no progression to ophthalmopathy occurred over 18 months of follow-up. Hyperthyroidism patients were newly diagnosed, with disease duration under 2 months, and aged 18 to 65 years. Exclusion was applied to patients with uncontrolled infections, other autoimmune diseases, pregnancy or lactation. Diagnoses were established on the basis of clinical symptoms, serum thyroxine and TRAb, thyroid ultrasound, and orbital computed tomography. Ficoll-Paque density gradient centrifugation was used to isolate PBMCs from about 9.4 ml of fresh peripheral blood. Trizol reagent was used to extract total RNA, and RNA quality was then checked on an Agilent 2100 Bioanalyzer. This TCR was sampled from a woman between 40 and 55 years old with Graves' hyperthyroidism. Material: blood.

At the DNA level, the sequence is TGTGCCAGCAGTTGGACAGGGGGCATTAATGAAAAACTGTTTTTT. Protein translation: CASSWTGGINEKLFF. Here the chain combines TRBV28 and TRBJ1-4, with 11 middle bases fitting TRBD1. Reading from cysteine to phenylalanine, the CDR3 counts 15 amino acids. Solely the CDR3 DNA is kept, with 45 bases framed from the first base. From V the trimming removes 4 bases and from J it removes 4 bases, while the gene matches leave 2 bases of the junction unaccounted for. Reading the germline V gene gives CDR1 MDHEN and CDR2 SYDVKM.